This is a list of T cell receptor beta chains from one sample in a study of blood T cell repertoires in COVID-19. The method was immunoSEQ multiplex PCR; TCRdb's version includes in-frame clones alone and lacks a portion of them. The table records under 200,000 clones, more than 75% of them present only once. Material: peripheral blood. These receptors originate from a woman in her fifties or sixties with COVID-19, enrolled during active disease. Each CDR3 is given without its conserved first and last residue. A D gene is named only where the DNA matches it firmly. Size tells how often a clone was seen (once, few, many) or the class of an expanded clone, and some rows leave it out.

d_gene,v_gene,j_gene,len,abundance,CDR3aa
TRBD2,TRBV19,TRBJ2-5,13,.,ASSTTSGGVETQY
.,TRBV4-2,TRBJ1-6,14,.,ASSQDRQAGNSPLH
TRBD1,TRBV29-1,TRBJ2-7,11,once,SVAGQGHYEQY
.,TRBV3-1/TRBV3-2,TRBJ1-1,11,.,ASSREANTEAF
.,TRBV29-1,TRBJ1-4,13,.,SVEVYRDAMIWLF
TRBD1,TRBV19,TRBJ2-5,13,.,ASSIDAGGSETQY
.,TRBV5-1,TRBJ1-2,12,.,ASSLEPGDYGYT
TRBD1,TRBV11-2,TRBJ1-1,13,.,ASSTRTGANTEAF
TRBD2,TRBV7-2,TRBJ2-1,14,once,ASSLGPRGGPNEQF
.,TRBV27,TRBJ2-2,15,.,ASSLFARQMNTGELF
TRBD2,TRBV24-1,TRBJ2-3,17,.,ATSDAFERGGLGTDTQY
.,TRBV7-6,TRBJ1-6,12,.,ASSLTEVRSPLH
TRBD2,TRBV11-3,TRBJ2-7,14,few,ASSLERGGGSYEQY
.,TRBV6-4,TRBJ2-3,13,.,ARRYGAMRTDTQY
.,TRBV23-1,TRBJ2-1,12,.,ASHRVAGNNEQF
TRBD1,TRBV10-3,TRBJ1-2,12,.,AISGTGSRYGYT
TRBD1,TRBV19,TRBJ2-5,13,.,ASSIGTGGRETQY
.,TRBV7-2,TRBJ2-6,13,.,ASRSGGSGANVLT
TRBD2,TRBV6-5,TRBJ2-1,13,.,ASSYMAGGYNEQF
.,TRBV3-1/TRBV3-2,TRBJ1-5,12,once,ASSRGGSNQPQH
TRBD1,TRBV18,TRBJ2-2,14,.,ASSAGGQGGTGELF
TRBD2,TRBV18,TRBJ2-1,13,.,ASSPGGALYNEQF
.,TRBV3-1/TRBV3-2,TRBJ2-2,15,.,ASSQEGWVGAAGELF
.,TRBV4-1,TRBJ2-3,13,.,ASRPTTRVLDTQY